This T cell receptor (beta chain) was profiled in a study of blood T cell repertoires in COVID-19 (dated by TCRdb to about 2020). Context from the whole study: Collaborator samples came from the United States, Italy and Spain and covered acute and convalescent phases of COVID-19. The material from the prospective study consisted of cDNA or gDNA derived from T cells, B-cell-depleted T cells, or PBMCs. Subjects who had been exposed to COVID-19, were actively infected with it, or had recovered from it provided the deeply sampled blood TCRbeta repertoires that made up the dataset. The repertoires were made available in a free public database intended to serve as a resource for research on the immune response to SARS-CoV-2. Samples were obtained from the ongoing ImmuneRACE study (first 160 participants) and from about 1,300 subjects provided by 6 global collaborators. A de-identified subject ID, COVID-19 status, age in years and sex were almost always included in the sample metadata. HLA class I and class II types, where available, came from metadata supplied by the sample provider rather than from assay-based typing. The investigation overall reported the following: The quantity of clinical and demographic metadata differed by source and by participant and was supplied without curation.

As encoded in the germline V gene, CDR1 is LGHNA while CDR2 is YSLEER. The CDR3 has 16 amino acids, counting the end cysteine and phenylalanine. Only the CDR3 portion is preserved as DNA: 48 bases, with reading frame beginning at the first base. Here V drops 0 bases and J drops 9 bases, and the junction holds 12 bases not matched to any gene. Collaborating institutions collected whole blood in K2EDTA tubes following their own protocols. For TCRbeta analysis, collaborators shipped samples in one of three forms: frozen whole blood, isolated PBMCs, or DNA extracted from either of those sample types. The immunoSEQ Assay, a bias-controlled multiplex PCR, was used to amplify TCRbeta CDR3 regions from genomic DNA. As for how the authors treated the data: Within the assay, amplification of reference gene primers was used to estimate how many nucleated cells each sample contained. To quantify the absolute abundance of each unique TCRbeta CDR3 rearrangement, sequence reads were collapsed and filtered. For each sample, productive Simpson clonality was calculated as the square root of Simpson's diversity index over productive rearrangements. TCRdb limited this immuneACCESS table to in-frame rearrangements with V and J called. A share of clones is missing; checked studies link under half to unresolved V genes, and the rest is unexplained. The V and J calls and the clone size are those of that table, but D and trimming were determined from the DNA. This sample has about 81,000 clones in its table, and over 75% of those were observed once. 12% of the sample is taken by the ten largest.

Of note for this clone: Its antigen specificity is not known. Base qualities are missing; no much larger clone stands one base away.

The receptor was isolated from a man aged 65-85 years with active or convalescent COVID-19. The sequenced sample consisted of peripheral blood. The chain was built from TRBV4-3 and TRBJ2-3; 7 central bases correspond to TRBD2. Here is the DNA: TGCGCCAGCAGCCAAGATCTTTTGAGGGCGGGAGTGACGCAGTATTTT. It encodes CASSQDLLRAGVTQYF.